Listed below are T cell receptor beta chains from one sample, sequenced in a study of tumor-infiltrating lymphocytes in glioblastoma multiforme. One entry per CDR3 protein, called by TCRdb with MiXCR from the multiplex PCR reads. The sample includes about 13,000 distinct CDR3 sequences, 66% seen only once; the top ten take roughly 28%. Input material: brain tumor tissue. Every receptor here comes from a male donor with glioblastoma. Both conserved end residues are part of each CDR3. D genes are given only for firm matches. Clone sizes are given selectively: once, few, many, or a class where the clone is expanded.

clone size | J gene | V gene | D gene | CDR3 DNA | CDR3 protein
- | TRBJ2-1 | TRBV11-3 | TRBD1 | TGTGCCAGCAGCTTGTCCAGGGGGTATGGTAATGAGCAGTTCTTC | CASSLSRGYGNEQFF
once | TRBJ1-2 | TRBV20-1 | - | TGCAGTGTTAGGTTGGGGGTTCCAATCTATGGCTACACCTTC | CSVRLGVPIYGYTF
- | TRBJ2-7 | TRBV10-3 | - | TGTGCGGTACCTAATGACTTCCACGAGCAGTACTTC | CAVPNDFHEQYF
- | TRBJ2-1 | TRBV11-2 | - | TGTACTAGCTTGCAGGCGGATAATGAGCAGTTCTTC | CTSLQADNEQFF
few | TRBJ2-2 | TRBV10-2 | TRBD2 | TGCGCCAGCAGTGATGGGGACGGGGGGTTCACCGGGGAGCTGCTTTTT | CASSDGDGGFTGELLF
- | TRBJ1-1 | TRBV7-9 | - | TGTGCCAGCAGCCAACAGGGTCCAGCTTTCTTT | CASSQQGPAFF
- | TRBJ2-6 | TRBV3-1 | - | TGTGCCAGCAGCCAAGGTGACAGTAGCTCTGGGGCCAACGTCCTAACTTTC | CASSQGDSSSGANVLTF
few | TRBJ1-4 | TRBV11-2 | - | TGTGCCAGCAGCCTTTTTGGCGGGGCGCCTGAAAAACTGTTTTTT | CASSLFGGAPEKLFF
medium-sized | TRBJ2-7 | TRBV5-6 | - | TGTGCCAGCAGCTTGGGAGAAGGGGGCTACGAGCAGTACTTC | CASSLGEGGYEQYF
- | TRBJ1-4 | TRBV4-3 | - | TGCGCCAGCAGCCAAGGAACGCTTCGGGAAAAACTGTTTTTT | CASSQGTLREKLFF
- | TRBJ2-1 | TRBV20-1 | - | TGCAGTGCTAGAGATAAGGCAGGGCTGTACGAGCAGTCCTTC | CSARDKAGLYEQSF
- | TRBJ2-7 | TRBV20-1 | - | TGCGGTGCTAGAAATCTCGACGAGCAGTACTTC | CGARNLDEQYF
many | TRBJ2-3 | TRBV20-1 | - | TGCAGTGTTAGAGATCGCAGGGAGTGGAGCACAGATACGCAGTATTTT | CSVRDRREWSTDTQYF
large | TRBJ2-3 | TRBV5-4 | - | TGTGCCAGCAGCTTGGAGAGTAGAACCACAGATACGCAGTATTTT | CASSLESRTTDTQYF
medium-sized | TRBJ1-6 | TRBV10-3 | - | TGTGCCATCAGTGAGTCGAGGGGCAGTAATTCACCCCTCCACTTT | CAISESRGSNSPLHF
- | TRBJ2-5 | TRBV11-2 | - | TGTGCCAGCAGCTCTCGTCAAGAGACCCAGTACTTC | CASSSRQETQYF
once | TRBJ2-7 | TRBV29-1 | - | TGCAGCGTTGAAGAGACGGGAAATCAGCCGTCCCGTGAGCAGTACTTC | CSVEETGNQPSREQYF
- | TRBJ2-1 | TRBV11-1 | - | TGTGCCAACAGCTTAGGAGTATTTAACGATGAGCCGTTCTTC | CANSLGVFNDEPFF
- | TRBJ2-7 | TRBV6-5 | - | TGTGCCAGCAGTGAGGACAGAGATACCTACGAGCAGTACTTC | CASSEDRDTYEQYF
- | TRBJ1-1 | TRBV6-1 | - | TGTGGCAGCCGCCCGCCAGGGTACACTGTAGCTATCTTT | CGSRPPGYTVAIF
few | TRBJ2-1 | TRBV5-4 | - | TGTGCCAGCAGCTACGGGACTTCATCGGTGCAGTTCTTC | CASSYGTSSVQFF
few | TRBJ2-3 | TRBV20-1 | - | TGCAGTGCTAGAGTTGGCGGGGCAACAGATACGCAGTATTTT | CSARVGGATDTQYF
once | TRBJ2-5 | TRBV20-1 | TRBD2 | TGTAGTGCTAGAGATTTGGGACTAGAGGGAGAGACCCAGTACTTC | CSARDLGLEGETQYF
medium-sized | TRBJ2-1 | TRBV5-5 | TRBD2 | TGTGCCAGCAGCTTCGGGACTAGCACGGGTGAGCAGTTCTTC | CASSFGTSTGEQFF
medium-sized | TRBJ1-1 | TRBV10-2 | TRBD1 | TGCGCCAGCAGTGAGTCTGACAGGGGGCACGACACTGAAGCTTTCTTT | CASSESDRGHDTEAFF
- | TRBJ2-2 | TRBV11-2 | TRBD2 | TGTGCCAGCTGGCACGGACTAGACCCCGTGGAGCTGTTTTTT | CASWHGLDPVELFF
- | TRBJ2-1 | TRBV12-3/TRBV12-4 | TRBD2 | TGTGCCAGCAGTCCTCTAGCGGGAGGCGATGAGCAGTTCTTC | CASSPLAGGDEQFF
- | TRBJ2-3 | TRBV10-3 | - | TGTGCCATCAATGAGTCGTGTGCAGATACGCGGTATTTT | CAINESCADTRYF
- | TRBJ2-7 | TRBV19 | TRBD1 | TGTGCCAGTAGTCCGACCTGGGCAGGGGGCCTAAACTCCTACGAGCAGTACTTC | CASSPTWAGGLNSYEQYF
- | TRBJ2-5 | TRBV3-1 | TRBD2 | TGTGCCAGCAGCCAAGAGTTTTTCGGACTAGAAGGAGGGACCCAGTACTTC | CASSQEFFGLEGGTQYF
- | TRBJ2-1 | TRBV11-1 | TRBD2 | TGTGCCAGCAGCCCGGGACTAGCGGGGTACAATGAGCAGTTCTTC | CASSPGLAGYNEQFF
once | TRBJ1-4 | TRBV11-2 | - | TGTGCCAGCAGCTTAGATACGGACGGCTTGGTGTTTTTT | CASSLDTDGLVFF
- | TRBJ1-1 | TRBV12-3/TRBV12-4 | - | TGTGACGGCAGTTTAAGGGCAATAGATGGTGCTGAAGCTTTCTTT | CDGSLRAIDGAEAFF
- | TRBJ1-6 | TRBV6-1 | - | TGTGCCAGTTCCGAACCGGGAAATTCACCCCTCCACTTT | CASSEPGNSPLHF
- | TRBJ2-1 | TRBV11-2 | - | TGTGCCAGCAGCTTAGTTGGGGGTCTCCTCTTTAACGAGCAGTTCTTC | CASSLVGGLLFNEQFF
- | TRBJ1-6 | TRBV6-1 | TRBD1 | TGTGCCACCGTGGGGACAGACTCCTATAATTCACCCCTCCACTTT | CATVGTDSYNSPLHF
few | TRBJ1-2 | TRBV3-1 | - | TGTGCCAGCAGTCGTGCGGGACAAGTATCCTATGGCTACACCTTC | CASSRAGQVSYGYTF
- | TRBJ2-7 | TRBV10-2 | TRBD2 | TGCGCCAGCAGTGAGTGGCCTAGCGGGACCTACGAGCAGTACTTC | CASSEWPSGTYEQYF
- | TRBJ1-2 | TRBV29-1 | - | TGCAGCGTTGATCAGGGATTATATGGCTACACCTTC | CSVDQGLYGYTF
few | TRBJ2-3 | TRBV6-1 | - | TGTGCCAGCACCCCGATGAACCGAGTCGGAGGTACGCAGTATTTT | CASTPMNRVGGTQYF
- | TRBJ1-1 | TRBV29-1 | TRBD1 | TGCAGCGTTCCCGCAGGGCAGGGGGTGGGGAACACTGAAGCTTTCTTT | CSVPAGQGVGNTEAFF
- | TRBJ2-6 | TRBV11-3 | - | TGTGCCAGCAGCTTAGACCCTCAAAACTCTGGGGCCAACGTCCTGACTTTC | CASSLDPQNSGANVLTF
- | TRBJ2-1 | TRBV10-3 | TRBD2 | TGTGCCATCAGTGAGTCAGGGACTAGCGGGGTCAATGAGCAGTTCTTC | CAISESGTSGVNEQFF
few | TRBJ2-2 | TRBV6-1 | - | TGTGCCAGCAGTGAAGGCGCAGGGGGGGCCGGGGAGCTGTTTTTT | CASSEGAGGAGELFF
- | TRBJ2-7 | TRBV6-6 | TRBD2 | TGTGCCAGCGGGACGGGAGGCCCTAAGCATGAGCAGTACTTC | CASGTGGPKHEQYF
once | TRBJ2-2 | TRBV5-8 | - | TGTGCCAGCCGCAGGACAATTATCACCGGGGAGCTGTTTTTT | CASRRTIITGELFF
- | TRBJ1-2 | TRBV10-3 | - | TGTGCCATCAGTGAGTCGGTGCAGGGTCGGGGCTACACCTTC | CAISESVQGRGYTF
- | TRBJ2-1 | TRBV6-5 | TRBD2 | TGTGCCGTCAGTTACTCGGGGGGGGATGAGCAGTTCTTC | CAVSYSGGDEQFF
- | TRBJ2-1 | TRBV11-2 | TRBD1 | TGTGCCAGCAGCTTAATGGAACAGGGGAATGAGCAGTTCTTC | CASSLMEQGNEQFF